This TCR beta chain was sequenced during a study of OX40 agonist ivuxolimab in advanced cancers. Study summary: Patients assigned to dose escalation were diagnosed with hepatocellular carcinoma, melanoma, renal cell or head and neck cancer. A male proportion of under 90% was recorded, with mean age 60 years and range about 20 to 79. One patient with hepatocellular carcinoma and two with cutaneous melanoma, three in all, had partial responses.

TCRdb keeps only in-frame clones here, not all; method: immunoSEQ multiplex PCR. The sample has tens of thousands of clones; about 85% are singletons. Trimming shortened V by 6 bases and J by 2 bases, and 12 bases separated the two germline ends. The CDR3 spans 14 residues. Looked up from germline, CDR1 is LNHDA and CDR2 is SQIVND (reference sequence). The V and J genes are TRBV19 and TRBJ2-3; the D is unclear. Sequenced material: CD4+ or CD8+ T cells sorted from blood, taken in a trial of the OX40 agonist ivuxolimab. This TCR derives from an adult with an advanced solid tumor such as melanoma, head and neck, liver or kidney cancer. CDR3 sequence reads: CASRVSVLTDTQYF. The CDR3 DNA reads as TGTGCCAGTAGGGTTTCGGTTCTCACAGATACGCAGTATTTT.